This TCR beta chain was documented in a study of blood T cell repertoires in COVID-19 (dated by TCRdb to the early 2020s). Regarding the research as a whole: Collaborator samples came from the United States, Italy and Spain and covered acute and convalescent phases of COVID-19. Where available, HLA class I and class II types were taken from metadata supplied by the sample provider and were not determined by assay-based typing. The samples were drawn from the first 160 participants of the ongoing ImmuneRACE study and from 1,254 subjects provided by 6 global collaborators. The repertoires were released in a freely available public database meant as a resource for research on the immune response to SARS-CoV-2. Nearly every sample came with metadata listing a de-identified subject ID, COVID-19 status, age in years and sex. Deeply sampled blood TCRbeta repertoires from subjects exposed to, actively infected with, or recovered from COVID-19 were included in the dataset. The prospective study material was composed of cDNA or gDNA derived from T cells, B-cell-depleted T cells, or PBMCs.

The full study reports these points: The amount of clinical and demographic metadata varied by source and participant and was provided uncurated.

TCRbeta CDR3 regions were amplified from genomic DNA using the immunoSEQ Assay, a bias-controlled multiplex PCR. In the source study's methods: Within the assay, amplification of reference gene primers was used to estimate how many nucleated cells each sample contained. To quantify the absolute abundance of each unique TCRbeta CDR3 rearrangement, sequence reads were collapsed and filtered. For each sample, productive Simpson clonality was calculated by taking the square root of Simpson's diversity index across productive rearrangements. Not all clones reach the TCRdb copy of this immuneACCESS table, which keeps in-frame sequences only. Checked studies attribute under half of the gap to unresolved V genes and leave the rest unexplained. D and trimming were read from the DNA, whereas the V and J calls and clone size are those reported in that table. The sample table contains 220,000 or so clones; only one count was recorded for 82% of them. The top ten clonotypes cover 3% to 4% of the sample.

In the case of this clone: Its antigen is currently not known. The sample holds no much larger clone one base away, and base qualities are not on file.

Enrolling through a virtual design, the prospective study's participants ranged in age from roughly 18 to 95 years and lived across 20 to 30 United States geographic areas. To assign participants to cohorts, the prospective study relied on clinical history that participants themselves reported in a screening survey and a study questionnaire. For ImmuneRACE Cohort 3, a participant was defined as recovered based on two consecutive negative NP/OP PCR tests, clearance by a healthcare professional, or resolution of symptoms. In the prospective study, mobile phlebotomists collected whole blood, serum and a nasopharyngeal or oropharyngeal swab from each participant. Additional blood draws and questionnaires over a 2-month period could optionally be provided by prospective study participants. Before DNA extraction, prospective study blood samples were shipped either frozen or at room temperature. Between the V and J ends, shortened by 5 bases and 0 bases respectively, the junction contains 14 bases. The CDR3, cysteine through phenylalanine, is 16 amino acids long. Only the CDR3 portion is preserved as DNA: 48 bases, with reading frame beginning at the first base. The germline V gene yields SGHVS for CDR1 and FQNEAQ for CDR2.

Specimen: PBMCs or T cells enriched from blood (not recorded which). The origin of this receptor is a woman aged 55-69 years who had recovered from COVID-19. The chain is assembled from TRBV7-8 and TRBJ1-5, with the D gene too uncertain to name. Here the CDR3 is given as CASSPRREFSNQPQHF. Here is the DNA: TGTGCCAGCAGCCCCCGACGGGAATTTAGCAATCAGCCCCAGCATTTT.